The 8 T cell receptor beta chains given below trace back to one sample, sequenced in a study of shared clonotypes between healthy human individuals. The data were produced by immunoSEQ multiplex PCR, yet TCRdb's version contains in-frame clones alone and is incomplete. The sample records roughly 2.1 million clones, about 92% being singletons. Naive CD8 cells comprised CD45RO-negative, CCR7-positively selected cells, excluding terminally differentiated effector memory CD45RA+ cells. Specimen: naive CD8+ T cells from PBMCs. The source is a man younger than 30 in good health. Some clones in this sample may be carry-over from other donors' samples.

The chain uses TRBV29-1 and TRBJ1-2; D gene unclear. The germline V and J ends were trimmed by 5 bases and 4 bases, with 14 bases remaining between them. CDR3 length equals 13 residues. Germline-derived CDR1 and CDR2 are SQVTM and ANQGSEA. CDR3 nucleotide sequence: TGCAGCGTTATGCCCCGGGCCCTCTATGGCTACACCTTC. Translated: CSVMPRALYGYTF.

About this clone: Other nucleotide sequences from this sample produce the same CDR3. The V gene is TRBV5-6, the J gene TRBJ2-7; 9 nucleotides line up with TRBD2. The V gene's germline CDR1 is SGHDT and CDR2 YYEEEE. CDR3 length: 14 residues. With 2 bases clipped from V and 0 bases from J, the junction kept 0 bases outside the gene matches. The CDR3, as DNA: TGTGCCAGCAGCTTAGCGGGAGGCTCCTACGAGCAGTACTTC. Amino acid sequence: CASSLAGGSYEQYF.

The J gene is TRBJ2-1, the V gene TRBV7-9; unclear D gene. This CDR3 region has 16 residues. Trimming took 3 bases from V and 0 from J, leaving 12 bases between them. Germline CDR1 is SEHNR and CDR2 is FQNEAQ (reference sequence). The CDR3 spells CASSFSDESSYNEQFF. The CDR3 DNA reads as TGTGCCAGCAGCTTTTCCGACGAGAGCTCCTACAATGAGCAGTTCTTC.

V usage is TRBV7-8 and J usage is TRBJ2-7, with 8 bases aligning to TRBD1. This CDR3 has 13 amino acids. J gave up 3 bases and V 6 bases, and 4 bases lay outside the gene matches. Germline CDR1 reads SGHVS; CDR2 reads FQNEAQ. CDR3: CASSHGQGYEQYF. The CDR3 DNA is TGTGCCAGCAGTCACGGACAGGGCTACGAGCAGTACTTC.

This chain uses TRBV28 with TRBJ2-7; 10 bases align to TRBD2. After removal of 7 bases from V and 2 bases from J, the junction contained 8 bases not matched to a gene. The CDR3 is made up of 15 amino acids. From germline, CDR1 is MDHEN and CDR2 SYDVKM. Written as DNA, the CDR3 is TGTGCCAGCAACCAGAGGACTAGCGGAGCCTACGAGCAGTACTTC. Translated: CASNQRTSGAYEQYF.

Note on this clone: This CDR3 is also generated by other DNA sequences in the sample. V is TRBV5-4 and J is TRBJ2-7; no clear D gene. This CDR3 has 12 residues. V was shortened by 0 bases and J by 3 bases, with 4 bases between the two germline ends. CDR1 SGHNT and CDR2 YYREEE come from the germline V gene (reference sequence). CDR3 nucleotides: TGTGCCAGCAGCTTGGTTGGCTACGAGCAGTACTTC. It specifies CASSLVGYEQYF.

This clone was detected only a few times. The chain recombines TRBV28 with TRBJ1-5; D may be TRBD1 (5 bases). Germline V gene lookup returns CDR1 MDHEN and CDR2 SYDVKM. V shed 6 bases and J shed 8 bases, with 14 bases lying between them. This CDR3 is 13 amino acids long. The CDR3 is CASRMGGFEPQHF. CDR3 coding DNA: TGTGCCAGCAGGATGGGGGGTTTTGAGCCCCAGCATTTT. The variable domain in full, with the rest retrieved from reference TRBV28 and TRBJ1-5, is DVKVTQSSRYLVKRTGEKVFLECVQDMDHENMFWYRQDPGLGLRLIYFSYDVKMKEKGDIPEGYSVSREKKERFSLILESASTNQTSMYLCASRMGGFEPQHFGDGTRLSIL.

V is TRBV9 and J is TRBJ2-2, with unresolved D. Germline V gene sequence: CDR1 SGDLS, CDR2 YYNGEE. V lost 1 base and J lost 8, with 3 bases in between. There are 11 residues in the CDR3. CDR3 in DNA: TGTGCCAGCAGCGTAAGAGGGGAGCTGTTTTTT. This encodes CASSVRGELFF.